The 14 T cell receptor beta chains below all came from one sample that was sequenced in a study of cytomegalovirus exposure and HLA in healthy donors (dated by TCRdb to 2016 to 2017). Library creation used the immunoSEQ multiplex PCR assay. The multiplex PCR relied on a mix of 60 forward primers for TCR Vbeta segments and 13 reverse primers for TCR Jbeta segments. TCRdb holds this immuneACCESS table with in-frame rearrangements only. Some clones are missing; in checked studies, unresolved V genes explain under half, and the rest has no known cause. The table for this sample lists approximately 120,000 clones; roughly 80% of them were counted only once. The biggest ten clones account for about 2% of the sample. Sequencing was carried out using PBMCs. Source of these receptors: a man younger than 35 in good health and CMV-seronegative.

The rearrangement links TRBV4-1 to TRBJ1-1; TRBD1 might be the D (6 bases). V lost 1 base and J 3 bases, leaving 6 bases between the germline ends. Germline CDR1 reads MGHRA; CDR2 reads YSYEKL. This CDR3 has 13 residues. The CDR3 coding sequence is TGCGCCAGCAGCCAAGCAGGGGACACTGAAGCTTTCTTT. Translating it yields CASSQAGDTEAFF.

The gene calls are TRBV9 and TRBJ1-6; the match to TRBD1 covers 7 bases. The CDR3 is 15 residues long. J lost 6 bases, V lost 3 bases, and 6 bases had no gene match. Looked up from germline, CDR1 is SGDLS and CDR2 is YYNGEE. The DNA for the CDR3 is TGTGCCAGCAGCGCCCGGGACAGATTTAATTCACCCCTCCACTTT. Translating it yields CASSARDRFNSPLHF.

The V gene is TRBV7-2, the J gene TRBJ1-1, with D possibly being TRBD1 (5 bases). The length of the CDR3 is 13 residues. From germline, CDR1 is SGHTA and CDR2 FQGNSA. V gave up 4 bases and J gave up 5 bases, with 11 bases separating them. The CDR3 DNA is TGTGCCAGCAGCTCGTACCAGGGTACTGAAGCTTTCTTT. This translates into CASSSYQGTEAFF.

The chain combines TRBV9 with TRBJ2-7; 10 bases map to TRBD1. With V trimmed by 0 bases and J by 5 bases, 11 bases remained unmatched. Looked up from germline, CDR1 is SGDLS and CDR2 is YYNGEE. The CDR3 has 17 residues. CDR3 DNA sequence: TGTGCCAGCAGCGTAGATACAGGACAGGGGGTTAGGAACGAGCAGTACTTC. Amino acid sequence: CASSVDTGQGVRNEQYF.

This clone was seen once. The chain links TRBV9 to TRBJ2-3; TRBD2 matches 8 bases. This CDR3 comprises 15 residues. From germline, CDR1 is SGDLS and CDR2 YYNGEE. The V and J ends lost 7 bases and 0 bases, in that order; junction bases with no gene match: 7. The CDR3 DNA sequence: TGTGCCAGCGGGCGGGGGGTTACTAGCACAGATACGCAGTATTTT. Its protein is CASGRGVTSTDTQYF.

The genes are TRBV6-1 and TRBJ2-5; D gene unclear. Matching the DNA end better, TRBJ2-7 makes the J call doubtful. The germline V gene has CDR1 MNHNS and CDR2 SASEGT. The CDR3 contains 12 residues. In DNA, the CDR3 is TGTGCCAGCGAAACGTCCCCCTACGAGCAGTACTTC. It yields the protein CASETSPYEQYF.

The chain links TRBV2 to TRBJ1-1, with D unresolved. The ends were cut back, 5 bases at V and 0 bases at J, with 4 bases in the middle. The CDR3 contains 12 residues. Per the germline V gene, CDR1 is SNHLY and CDR2 is FYNNEI. The CDR3 protein is CASSLLNTEAFF. The CDR3 DNA is TGTGCCAGCAGTCTCCTGAACACTGAAGCTTTCTTT.

The chain carries TRBV27 and TRBJ1-6, with TRBD1 identical over 10 bases. V was pared by 5 bases and J by 0 bases, with 10 bases of the junction left unmatched. The CDR3 runs 19 residues. Germline-derived CDR1 and CDR2 are MNHEY and SMNVEV (reference sequence). The CDR3 here is CASSPRQGAVSSYNSPLHF. The CDR3 nucleotides read TGTGCCAGCAGTCCCCGACAGGGGGCCGTGAGCTCCTATAATTCACCCCTCCACTTT.

The chain is built from TRBV5-1 and TRBJ2-7, with D hard to call. Germline CDR1 and CDR2: SGHRS and YFSETQ. The CDR3 loop spans 14 amino acids. V was pared by 4 bases and J by 0 bases, with 11 bases between. The CDR3 nucleotides are TGCGCCAGCAGCCCCGACATGAGCTCCTACGAGCAGTACTTC. Translating it yields CASSPDMSSYEQYF.

The CDR3, as DNA: TGTGCCAGCAGCGCGGGGACTAGTCAAGATACGCAGTATTTT. Translating gives CASSAGTSQDTQYF. The genes are TRBV6-1 and TRBJ2-3, with 8 bases fitting TRBD2. The V gene's germline CDR1 is MNHNS and CDR2 SASEGT. The CDR3 loop spans 14 amino acids. V lost 6 bases to trimming and J lost 5 bases; unmatched junction nucleotides: 7.

The chain links TRBV5-5 to TRBJ2-7; the D gene is possibly TRBD1 (5 bases). The CDR3 extends over 13 amino acids. Germline V CDR1 and CDR2: SGHKS, YYEKEE (reference sequence). V was cut by 5 bases and J by 3 bases, with 12 bases left in between. The CDR3 DNA follows: TGTGCCAGCAGGCGTGACAGCAACTACGAGCAGTACTTC. Encoded protein: CASRRDSNYEQYF.

The CDR3 nucleotides are TGTGCCAGCAGCCAAGAGGTACAGGTGAGTTCACCCCTCCACTTT. Protein sequence: CASSQEVQVSSPLHF. The V and J genes are TRBV4-2 and TRBJ1-6; D is perhaps TRBD1 (5 bases). V lost 0 bases to trimming and J lost 9 bases, with 12 bases between them. The CDR3 is 15 residues long. Germline V gene lookup returns CDR1 LGHNA and CDR2 YNFKEQ.

This chain uses TRBV11-2 with TRBJ2-5; 10 bases align to TRBD2. CDR3 length: 17 residues. Germline V gene lookup returns CDR1 SGHAT and CDR2 FQNNGV. The ends lost 6 bases at V and 0 bases at J; junction bases unmatched: 10. DNA for the CDR3: TGTGCCAGCAGTGTCCGGGCTAGCGGGGGCTACCAAGAGACCCAGTACTTC. The encoded protein is CASSVRASGGYQETQYF.

The V call is TRBV9, the J call TRBJ2-1, with TRBD2 matching over 8 bases. The ends lost 1 base at V and 10 bases at J; junction bases unmatched: 13. The germline V gene encodes CDR1 SGDLS and CDR2 YYNGEE. This CDR3 is built from 16 residues. The CDR3, as DNA: TGTGCCAGCAGCGTACTACCCCGCGGGGGGCCAGGGGAGCAGTTCTTC. Encoded protein: CASSVLPRGGPGEQFF.